What follows are 15 T cell receptor beta chains derived from one specimen sequenced in a study of blood T cell repertoires in COVID-19. Here immunoSEQ multiplex PCR was the method, and the copy in TCRdb shows in-frame clones only, minus some. The sample consists of some 69,000 clones, roughly 90% of them appearing once. The sample taken for sequencing was peripheral blood. These receptors were obtained from a man aged 55 to 70 with acute or convalescent COVID-19.

In its sample, this clone was seen a few times. This chain connects TRBV5-1 to TRBJ1-4; D might be TRBD1 (5 bases). V was trimmed by 5 bases and J by 0 bases, leaving 11 bases between them. Germline-derived CDR1 and CDR2 are SGHRS and YFSETQ. The CDR3 is 15 residues long. The CDR3 bases are TGCGCCAGCAGGGGTACAGGCGCAACTAATGAAAAACTGTTTTTT. Its protein product is CASRGTGATNEKLFF. Variable domain in full (rest from reference TRBV5-1 and TRBJ1-4): KAGVTQTPRYLIKTRGQQVTLSCSPISGHRSVSWYQQTPGQGLQFLFEYFSETQRNKGNFPGRFSGRQFSNSRSEMNVSTLELGDSALYLCASRGTGATNEKLFFGSGTQLSVL.

V gene TRBV19 combines with J gene TRBJ1-4, with no clear D. V lost 4 bases, J lost 5 bases, and 5 bases lay in between. The CDR3 extends over 12 amino acids. CDR1 LNHDA and CDR2 SQIVND come from the germline V gene (reference sequence). The CDR3 region has the DNA TGTGCCAGTAGTAGGGCGAATGAAAAACTGTTTTTT. This codes for CASSRANEKLFF. The full variable domain, with the rest looked up from reference TRBV19 and TRBJ1-4, is DGGITQSPKYLFRKEGQNVTLSCEQNLNHDAMYWYRQDPGQGLRLIYYSQIVNDFQKGDIAEGYSVSREKKESFPLTVTSAQKNPTAFYLCASSRANEKLFFGSGTQLSVL.

The rearrangement uses TRBV2 and TRBJ2-3; the match to TRBD2 covers 11 bases. Germline lookup yields CDR1 SNHLY and CDR2 FYNNEI. There are 18 residues in the CDR3. V was pared by 7 bases and J by 3 bases, with 15 bases of the junction left unmatched. The CDR3 sequence is CASTKSSGGTLRTDTQYF. DNA for the CDR3: TGTGCCAGCACGAAATCTAGCGGGGGGACCCTAAGGACAGATACGCAGTATTTT.

This clone was detected once. The chain combines TRBV19 with TRBJ2-6; 9 bases agree with TRBD1. Germline CDR1 LNHDA, CDR2 SQIVND (reference sequence). V gave up 7 bases and J gave up 2 bases; unmatched junction bases: 3. The CDR3 has 15 residues. The DNA of the CDR3 is TGTGCCAGTATGGGGGACAGGGCTGGGGCCAACGTCCTGACTTTC. Translation gives CASMGDRAGANVLTF. The full variable domain, its missing parts supplied by reference TRBV19 and TRBJ2-6, is DGGITQSPKYLFRKEGQNVTLSCEQNLNHDAMYWYRQDPGQGLRLIYYSQIVNDFQKGDIAEGYSVSREKKESFPLTVTSAQKNPTAFYLCASMGDRAGANVLTFGAGSRLTVL.

V is TRBV10-3 and J is TRBJ2-2, with 10 bases aligning to TRBD2. V dropped 3 bases and J dropped 0; count of bases not matched to a gene: 1. Germline loops: CDR1 ENHRY, CDR2 SYGVKD. This CDR3 region has 16 residues. In DNA, the CDR3 is TGTGCCATCAGTGACCTAGCGGGGGCGAACACCGGGGAGCTGTTTTTT. Translating gives CAISDLAGANTGELFF.

The chain is built from TRBV11-2 and TRBJ1-2, with a possible D match to TRBD1 (5 bases). CDR1 is SGHAT, CDR2 FQNNGV, per germline. Trimming left V 2 bases short and J 4 bases short, with 14 bases between. The length of the CDR3 is 15 residues. CDR3 region: CASSLSAGRVYGYTF. Written as DNA, the CDR3 is TGTGCCAGCAGCTTAAGCGCGGGGCGCGTCTATGGCTACACCTTC.

The V gene is TRBV3-1 (or the pseudogene TRBV3-2), the J gene TRBJ1-1; 8 bases fit TRBD1. The germline gives CDR1 LGHDT, CDR2 YNNKEL (reference sequence). The CDR3 runs 15 residues. V lost 4 bases to trimming and J lost 4 bases; unmatched junction nucleotides: 8. CDR3 nucleotides: TGTGCCAGCAGCCTGGGACAGGCAAGGGGCACTGAAGCTTTCTTT. Translation: CASSLGQARGTEAFF.

This chain links TRBV29-1 with TRBJ2-7; 8 positions agree with TRBD2. CDR1 and CDR2 (germline): SQVTM, ANQGSEA. V gave up 7 bases and J gave up 1 base; unmatched junction bases: 6. This CDR3 has 13 residues. The CDR3 coding sequence is TGCAGCGGCCCGGGAGGGCCTTCCTACGAGCAGTACTTC. The encoded protein is CSGPGGPSYEQYF.

J is TRBJ2-7 and V is TRBV6-2 or TRBV6-3, with D tentatively TRBD2 (5 bases). The CDR3 loop spans 13 amino acids. V lost 2 bases and J lost 2, with 7 bases in between. Germline V gene sequence: CDR1 MNHEY, CDR2 SVGEGT. The CDR3 coding sequence is TGTGCCAGCAGTTACGGGAGCACCTACGAGCAGTACTTC. It is translated as CASSYGSTYEQYF.

This clone was counted once. The chain has TRBV6-5 and TRBJ1-5; unclear D gene. The ends were cut back, 5 bases at V and 8 bases at J, with 16 bases in the middle. Germline V gives CDR1 MNHEY, CDR2 SVGAGI. The CDR3 contains 14 residues. CDR3 coding DNA: TGTGCCAGCAGTAACAGCGGGCCCACTAAGCCCCAGCATTTT. The encoded protein is CASSNSGPTKPQHF.

The gene calls are TRBV7-9 and TRBJ2-7, with D possibly matching TRBD1 (6 bases). The V gene's germline CDR1 is SEHNR and CDR2 FQNEAQ (reference sequence). The ends were cut back, 1 base at V and 6 bases at J, with 13 bases in the middle. This CDR3 region has 14 residues. CDR3: CASSLVGQSSEQYF. The CDR3 DNA follows: TGTGCCAGCAGCTTAGTTGGACAGAGCAGCGAGCAGTACTTC.

CDR3 nucleotide sequence: TGTGCCAGCAGTTACCGGTGGACAGGGGCTGGAAACACCATATATTTT. Its translation: CASSYRWTGAGNTIYF. The rearrangement joins TRBV6-2 or TRBV6-3 to TRBJ1-3; 9 nucleotides line up with TRBD1. The CDR3 consists of 16 residues. Germline V lookup: CDR1 MNHEY, CDR2 SVGEGT. Losses at the gene ends were 2 bases for V and 2 bases for J; bases not matched to a gene: 4.

This chain links TRBV29-1 with TRBJ1-1; 7 bases align to TRBD1. CDR3 size: 16 residues. Germline CDR1 SQVTM, CDR2 ANQGSEA. J lost 3 bases, V lost 6 bases, and 16 bases had no gene match. DNA for the CDR3: TGCAGCGTGGACTCTGGGACAGTCACGACGGACACTGAAGCTTTCTTT. This gives the protein CSVDSGTVTTDTEAFF.

The V call is TRBV7-8, the J call TRBJ1-5; D is unclear. Germline lookup yields CDR1 SGHVS and CDR2 FQNEAQ. V shed 0 bases and J shed 1 base, with 13 bases lying between them. This CDR3 is 17 amino acids long. The CDR3 region is CASSLALGPTSNQPQHF. In DNA, the CDR3 is TGTGCCAGCAGCTTAGCGCTAGGCCCTACGAGCAATCAGCCCCAGCATTTT.

The chain combines TRBV6-6 with TRBJ2-1; TRBD2 aligns across 10 bases. The CDR3 has 16 amino acids. CDR1 is MNHNY and CDR2 is SVGAGI in the germline V gene (reference sequence). Unmatched junction bases numbered 12, after V lost 5 bases and J lost 8 bases. The CDR3, as DNA: TGTGCCAGCAGTACCCCTCTAGCGGGGGTAAGTGATGAGCAGTTCTTC. It is translated as CASSTPLAGVSDEQFF.